These 29 T cell receptor beta chains share one sample of origin, sequenced in a study of blood T cell repertoires in COVID-19. Assay used: immunoSEQ multiplex PCR; TCRdb lists only in-frame clones, some missing. The sample has 120,000 or so clones; 80% are singletons. The material sequenced was peripheral blood. Source of these receptors: a human donor in a cohort sampled during active COVID-19.

In nucleotides, the CDR3 is TGTGCCAGCAGCCATACAGGCGTTGGAACTGAAGCTTTCTTT. Translation: CASSHTGVGTEAFF. This chain connects TRBV11-2 to TRBJ1-1; possibly TRBD1 for D (5 bases). The V gene lost 5 bases and the J gene lost 5 bases, with 15 bases spanning the gap. CDR1 SGHAT and CDR2 FQNNGV come from the germline V gene. The CDR3 covers 14 residues.

The rearrangement links TRBV29-1 to TRBJ2-1; D might be TRBD2 (5 bases). There are 13 residues in the CDR3. The V end was cut by 0 bases, the J end by 7 bases, with 10 bases between. The germline CDR1 and CDR2 sequences are SQVTM and ANQGSEA. CDR3 nucleotides: TGCAGCGTTGAAGATTGGAGGAAAAATGAGCAGTTCTTC. Amino acid sequence: CSVEDWRKNEQFF.

This rearrangement joins TRBV5-1 to TRBJ2-3, with D unclear. CDR3 length: 13 residues. CDR1 and CDR2 from the germline V gene are SGHRS and YFSETQ. Trimming removed 2 bases from V and 1 base from J, with 5 bases in between. DNA of the CDR3: TGCGCCAGCAGCTTCCAGGGCACAGATACGCAGTATTTT. It yields the protein CASSFQGTDTQYF.

The chain recombines TRBV11-3 with TRBJ2-1, with 9 bases matching TRBD2. Unmatched junction bases numbered 5, after V lost 3 bases and J lost 5 bases. The CDR3 covers 15 residues. The germline gives CDR1 SGHNT, CDR2 YENEEA. The CDR3 bases are TGTGCCAGCAGCTTGGGCCGACTAGCGGACAATGAGCAGTTCTTC. This encodes CASSLGRLADNEQFF.

The chain combines TRBV18 with TRBJ2-1, with 12 bases matching TRBD2. Germline values: CDR1 KGHSH, CDR2 LQKENI. This CDR3 is 15 amino acids long. With V trimmed by 3 bases and J by 8 bases, 5 bases remained unmatched. This CDR3 reads CASSPGLAGGDEQFF. The CDR3 DNA follows: TGTGCCAGCTCACCGGGACTAGCGGGTGGCGATGAGCAGTTCTTC.

V and J are TRBV5-1 and TRBJ2-1, with 8 positions matching TRBD2. Germline CDR1 SGHRS, CDR2 YFSETQ. There are 14 residues in the CDR3. The V and J ends lost 5 bases and 8 bases, in that order; junction bases with no gene match: 9. The CDR3 bases are TGCGCCAGCAGACCTAGCGGGTTGATCGATGAGCAGTTCTTC. It translates to CASRPSGLIDEQFF.

The chain combines TRBV24-1 with TRBJ2-5; TRBD1 matches at 7 bases. V was clipped by 1 base and J by 5 bases; unmatched bases: 12. This CDR3 comprises 17 residues. CDR1 and CDR2 from the germline V gene are KGHDR and SFDVKD. In DNA form, the CDR3 reads TGTGCCACCAGTGATTTCGAGGGACAGACGGGCGGGGAGACCCAGTACTTC. Translating it yields CATSDFEGQTGGETQYF.

The V and J genes are TRBV11-2 and TRBJ2-3; 13 positions match TRBD2. The germline V gene has CDR1 SGHAT and CDR2 FQNNGV. V was pared by 0 bases and J by 4 bases, with 4 bases of the junction left unmatched. This CDR3 comprises 17 residues. CDR3 amino acids: CASSLDKLAGGSDTQYF. Written as DNA, the CDR3 is TGTGCCAGCAGCTTAGACAAACTAGCGGGGGGGTCAGATACGCAGTATTTT.

The V gene is TRBV4-2, the J gene TRBJ1-2, with a tentative D call TRBD1 (5 bases). Germline CDR1 LGHNA, CDR2 YNFKEQ. V lost 0 bases and J 7 bases, leaving 6 bases between the germline ends. The CDR3 runs to 12 residues. The CDR3 here is CASSQDQGGYTF. CDR3 DNA sequence: TGTGCCAGCAGCCAAGATCAGGGTGGCTACACCTTC.

This clone was detected only once. V gene TRBV7-2 combines with J gene TRBJ1-2; the match to TRBD1 covers 8 bases. J lost 8 bases, V lost 5 bases, and 7 bases had no gene match. The germline V gene has CDR1 SGHTA and CDR2 FQGNSA. CDR3 size: 13 residues. DNA of the CDR3: TGTGCCAGCAGCCCCGACAGGGGTAGGGGCTACACCTTC. Translated, it gives CASSPDRGRGYTF.

V and J are TRBV7-2 and TRBJ1-2, with D possibly matching TRBD1 (6 bases). There are 13 residues in the CDR3. V shed 3 bases and J shed 7 bases, with 12 bases lying between them. In germline, CDR1 is SGHTA, CDR2 FQGNSA. CDR3 protein: CASSLAGAGGYTF. As DNA, the CDR3 is TGTGCCAGCAGCTTGGCAGGGGCCGGTGGCTACACCTTC.

The chain recombines TRBV3-1 (or the pseudogene TRBV3-2) with TRBJ1-6; 7 positions agree with TRBD1. Trimming took 4 bases from V and 6 from J; bases not matched to a gene: 3. The CDR3 sequence is 14 residues long. Germline assignment: CDR1 LGHDT and CDR2 YNNKEL (reference sequence). The CDR3 protein is CASSPGQINSPLHF. The CDR3 nucleotides read TGTGCCAGCAGCCCGGGACAGATTAATTCACCCCTCCACTTT.

The chain uses TRBV15 and TRBJ1-3, with D possibly being TRBD1 (5 bases). Germline loops: CDR1 LNHNV, CDR2 YYDKDF (reference sequence). V lost 1 base and J lost 0, with 13 bases in between. CDR3 length equals 17 residues. This chain's CDR3 is CATSRVSRGVSGNTIYF. Here the CDR3 DNA reads TGTGCCACCAGCAGAGTGAGTAGGGGCGTCTCTGGAAACACCATATATTTT.

This clone was recorded a few times. The chain employs TRBV7-3 and TRBJ2-3; 13 bases agree with TRBD2. V shed 3 bases, J shed 12 bases, and the junction held 3 bases outside the gene matches. Germline CDR1 is SGHTA and CDR2 is FQGTGA. The CDR3 runs to 13 residues. For the CDR3, the DNA is TGTGCCAGCAGCTTCGGACTAGCGGGAGTACAGTATTTT. Its translation is CASSFGLAGVQYF.

The chain combines TRBV2 with TRBJ1-6; 7 bases match TRBD1. The germline V gene has CDR1 SNHLY and CDR2 FYNNEI. The CDR3 length is 15 residues. J gave up 10 bases and V 6 bases, and 12 bases lay outside the gene matches. The CDR3 here is CASRGTDGQASPLHF. The CDR3 coding sequence is TGTGCCAGCAGGGGGACAGACGGTCAGGCCTCACCCCTCCACTTT.

The rearrangement links TRBV28 to TRBJ1-5; D uncertain. Germline-derived CDR1 and CDR2 are MDHEN and SYDVKM. V lost 2 bases to trimming and J lost 7 bases, with 6 bases between them. This CDR3 has 12 residues. CDR3 residues: CASSLEVQPQHF. DNA for the CDR3: TGTGCCAGCAGTTTAGAGGTCCAGCCCCAGCATTTT.

This clone was counted only a few times. In DNA, the CDR3 is TGCGCCAGCAGTTTAGAATTTATCGGGACAGGGGACACAGATACGCAGTATTTT. This gives the protein CASSLEFIGTGDTDTQYF. J is TRBJ2-3 and V is TRBV5-1, with 10 bases aligning to TRBD1. This CDR3 contains 18 residues. The ends lost 5 bases at V and 2 bases at J; junction bases unmatched: 14. Per germline, CDR1 SGHRS and CDR2 YFSETQ.

The genes are TRBV14 and TRBJ1-2, with a possible D match to TRBD1 (6 bases). V was cut by 4 bases and J by 1 base, with 7 bases left in between. Germline V gives CDR1 SGHDN, CDR2 FVKESK. CDR3 length equals 13 residues. The CDR3 DNA sequence: TGTGCCAGCAGCCCGGACAGTAACTATGGCTACACCTTC. It translates to CASSPDSNYGYTF.

The genes are TRBV6-5 and TRBJ2-5; 9 nucleotides line up with TRBD1. V shed 4 bases, J shed 2 bases, and the junction held 5 bases outside the gene matches. CDR3 length equals 15 residues. Germline assignment: CDR1 MNHEY and CDR2 SVGAGI. CDR3 nucleotides: TGTGCCAGCAGTTTGGACAGGGGAGGACAAGAGACCCAGTACTTC. Its protein product is CASSLDRGGQETQYF.

This clone has only one observation. The chain combines TRBV6-6 with TRBJ1-4; D is unclear. The CDR3 spans 13 residues. Per the germline V gene, CDR1 is MNHNY and CDR2 is SVGAGI (reference sequence). Trimming took 0 bases from V and 6 from J, leaving 5 bases between them. The CDR3 DNA reads TGTGCCAGCAGTTACTCCCCGGATGAAAAACTGTTTTTT. Amino acids: CASSYSPDEKLFF.

The V and J genes are TRBV11-2 and TRBJ2-5; 13 nucleotides agree with TRBD2. Germline V gives CDR1 SGHAT, CDR2 FQNNGV. V dropped 1 base and J dropped 2; count of bases not matched to a gene: 4. This CDR3 has 17 amino acids. CDR3 residues: CASSLGSTSGRQETQYF. DNA of the CDR3: TGTGCCAGCAGCTTAGGGTCGACTAGCGGGAGGCAAGAGACCCAGTACTTC.

The chain recombines TRBV2 with TRBJ2-1; D might be TRBD1 (5 bases). Between the trimmed V and J ends, which lost 6 bases and 8 bases, there was a span of 17 bases. CDR3 size: 14 residues. Germline-derived CDR1 and CDR2 are SNHLY and FYNNEI. The CDR3 loop reads CASRPLQGGDEQFF. The CDR3 nucleotides read TGTGCCAGCAGACCGCTCCAGGGCGGCGATGAGCAGTTCTTC.

The chain has TRBV9 and TRBJ2-1, with 12 bases identical to TRBD1. Germline V gives CDR1 SGDLS, CDR2 YYNGEE. CDR3 size: 15 residues. The junction had 4 bases not matched to a gene; V was cut back by 3 bases and J by 6 bases. The CDR3 nucleotides read TGTGCCAGCAGCGCGGGACAGGGGGCGGTCAATGAGCAGTTCTTC. This codes for CASSAGQGAVNEQFF.

This rearrangement joins TRBV18 to TRBJ1-1, with TRBD1 as a possible D gene (6 bases). CDR3 length: 15 residues. V was clipped by 3 bases and J by 0 bases, with 11 bases between them. Per the germline V gene, CDR1 is KGHSH and CDR2 is LQKENI. The CDR3 coding sequence is TGTGCCAGCTCACCGGGGGCAAGGATGAACACTGAAGCTTTCTTT. This encodes CASSPGARMNTEAFF.

The genes are TRBV11-1 and TRBJ2-1; D unresolved. The germline CDR1 and CDR2 sequences are SGHAT and FQDESV (reference sequence). V was trimmed by 4 bases and J by 6 bases, leaving 4 bases between them. The CDR3 runs 11 residues. The CDR3 loop is CASSSFNEQFF. The CDR3 DNA sequence: TGTGCCAGCAGCTCTTTCAATGAGCAGTTCTTC.

The V call is TRBV7-8, the J call TRBJ2-7; no reliable D call. Germline V gene data show CDR1 as SGHVS and CDR2 as FQNEAQ. The CDR3 is made up of 11 amino acids. Trimming removed 1 base at V and 7 bases at J, with 5 bases between. The DNA for the CDR3 is TGTGCCAGCAGCTTAGAGAGGGAGCAGTACTTC. Translated, it gives CASSLEREQYF.

J is TRBJ2-2 and V is TRBV5-1, with 8 nucleotides matching TRBD1. The germline V gene encodes CDR1 SGHRS and CDR2 YFSETQ. V gave up 5 bases and J gave up 3 bases; unmatched junction bases: 6. There are 15 residues in the CDR3. CDR3 sequence: CASRQQTGDTGELFF. The CDR3 DNA reads as TGCGCCAGCAGACAACAGACAGGGGACACCGGGGAGCTGTTTTTT.

The CDR3 sequence: CASSSPSGPTYEQYF. DNA for the CDR3: TGTGCCAGCAGCTCCCCTAGCGGCCCAACCTACGAGCAGTACTTC. The genes are TRBV7-3 and TRBJ2-7, with 7 bases aligning to TRBD2. In germline, CDR1 is SGHTA, CDR2 FQGTGA. J lost 2 bases, V lost 4 bases, and 8 bases had no gene match. CDR3 length: 15 amino acids.

The V gene is TRBV7-6, the J gene TRBJ2-5, with D maybe TRBD1 (7 bases). The CDR3 is 15 amino acids. The V and J ends lost 1 base and 5 bases respectively, with 14 bases between them. Germline V gives CDR1 SGHVS, CDR2 FNYEAQ. The DNA of the CDR3 is TGTGCCAGCAGCTTAGGGACCAGGGGGAGGGAGACCCAGTACTTC. This sequence encodes CASSLGTRGRETQYF.